This TCR beta chain is from a study of T cells in Graves' hyperthyroidism and ophthalmopathy. Broader study findings: Peripheral blood also featured most of the thyroid clonotypes expanded above 0.001. Progression to ophthalmopathy was predicted a median of 6.5 months early.

Exclusion of patients followed from uncontrolled infection, other autoimmune disease, pregnancy or lactation. Based on clinical symptoms, serum thyroxine and TRAb, thyroid ultrasound and orbital computed tomography, diagnoses were reached. The CDR3 totals 12 residues. The junction had 7 bases not matched to a gene; V was cut back by 6 bases and J by 7 bases. Germline V gives CDR1 SQVTM, CDR2 ANQGSEA. A word on this clonotype: Its target is unknown.

TCR beta CDR3 regions were amplified from RNA. HTBI primers drove first-round RT-PCR of the TCR CDR3. From the multiplex PCR reads, TCRdb called clonotypes with MiXCR, one entry per CDR3 protein. The sample contains around 600,000 distinct CDR3 sequences, just under 45% of which appear only once. The origin of this receptor is an adult man with Graves' disease, either hyperthyroidism or ophthalmopathy (not recorded which). This chain connects TRBV29-1 to TRBJ1-1; 8 bases fit TRBD1. Sequencing used peripheral blood or thyroid tissue (not recorded which). The chain's CDR3 is CSVEDRVNEAFF. The DNA for the CDR3 is TGCAGCGTGGAGGACAGGGTAAATGAAGCTTTCTTT.